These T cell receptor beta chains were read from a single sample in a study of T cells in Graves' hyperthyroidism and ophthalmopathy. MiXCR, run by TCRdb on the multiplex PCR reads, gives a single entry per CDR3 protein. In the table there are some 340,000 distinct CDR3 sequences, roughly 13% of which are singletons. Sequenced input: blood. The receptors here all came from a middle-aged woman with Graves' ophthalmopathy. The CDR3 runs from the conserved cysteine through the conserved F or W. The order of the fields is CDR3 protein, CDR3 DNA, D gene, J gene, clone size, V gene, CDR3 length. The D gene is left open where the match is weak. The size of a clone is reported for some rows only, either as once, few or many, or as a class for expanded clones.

cdr3_aa: CATARQGNTEAFF
cdr3_nt: TGTGCCACCGCTCGACAGGGGAACACTGAAGCTTTCTTT
d_call: TRBD1
j_call: TRBJ1-1
clone_size: many
v_call: TRBV10-3
cdr3_length: 13

cdr3_aa: CASSLVGVGTDTQYF
cdr3_nt: TGTGCCAGCAGCTTAGTAGGGGTAGGCACAGATACGCAGTATTTT
d_call: .
j_call: TRBJ2-3
clone_size: once
v_call: TRBV7-9
cdr3_length: 15

cdr3_aa: CASSPNRDREYQPQHF
cdr3_nt: TGTGCCAGCAGCCCTAACCGGGACAGGGAGTATCAGCCCCAGCATTTT
d_call: TRBD1
j_call: TRBJ1-5
clone_size: few
v_call: TRBV5-4
cdr3_length: 16

cdr3_aa: CASSQGGSGYTF
cdr3_nt: TGTGCCAGCAGCCAAGGAGGATCCGGCTACACCTTC
d_call: .
j_call: TRBJ1-2
clone_size: many
v_call: TRBV14
cdr3_length: 12

cdr3_aa: CASSLAPGQRDNYGYTF
cdr3_nt: TGTGCCAGCAGCTTAGCGCCGGGACAGCGCGATAACTATGGCTACACCTTC
d_call: TRBD1
j_call: TRBJ1-2
clone_size: many
v_call: TRBV7-9
cdr3_length: 17

cdr3_aa: CASSTKQGSVEQFF
cdr3_nt: TGTGCCAGCAGTACGAAACAGGGGTCGGTTGAGCAGTTCTTC
d_call: TRBD1
j_call: TRBJ2-1
clone_size: many
v_call: TRBV28
cdr3_length: 14

cdr3_aa: CSAGGREGYEQYF
cdr3_nt: TGCAGTGCGGGAGGGCGGGAGGGCTACGAGCAGTACTTC
d_call: TRBD2
j_call: TRBJ2-7
clone_size: few
v_call: TRBV20-1
cdr3_length: 13

cdr3_aa: CASTPTDNYGYTF
cdr3_nt: TGTGCCAGCACCCCGACAGATAACTATGGCTACACCTTC
d_call: .
j_call: TRBJ1-2
clone_size: many
v_call: TRBV14
cdr3_length: 13

cdr3_aa: CASSSGGYGYTF
cdr3_nt: TGTGCCAGCAGTTCAGGGGGCTATGGCTACACCTTC
d_call: TRBD1
j_call: TRBJ1-2
clone_size: few
v_call: TRBV6-5
cdr3_length: 12

cdr3_aa: CASTGRPEETQYF
cdr3_nt: TGTGCCAGCACCGGACGGCCTGAAGAGACCCAGTACTTC
d_call: .
j_call: TRBJ2-5
clone_size: many
v_call: TRBV6-1
cdr3_length: 13

cdr3_aa: CASSEYGGVAEAFF
cdr3_nt: TGTGCCAGCAGTGAATACGGGGGAGTAGCTGAAGCTTTCTTT
d_call: .
j_call: TRBJ1-1
clone_size: .
v_call: TRBV2
cdr3_length: 14

cdr3_aa: CASSFGQGYYNEQFF
cdr3_nt: TGCGCCAGCAGCTTCGGACAGGGTTATTACAATGAGCAGTTCTTC
d_call: TRBD1
j_call: TRBJ2-1
clone_size: .
v_call: TRBV5-1
cdr3_length: 15

cdr3_aa: CSARVIGYTF
cdr3_nt: TGCAGTGCACGGGTGATCGGCTACACCTTC
d_call: .
j_call: TRBJ1-2
clone_size: many
v_call: TRBV20-1
cdr3_length: 10

cdr3_aa: CASSFPGTGGEIEAFF
cdr3_nt: TGTGCCAGCAGTTTTCCCGGGACAGGGGGGGAAATTGAAGCTTTCTTT
d_call: TRBD1
j_call: TRBJ1-1
clone_size: .
v_call: TRBV28
cdr3_length: 16

cdr3_aa: CASSPGQGGNSPLHF
cdr3_nt: TGTGCCAGCAGCCCAGGACAGGGCGGGAATTCACCCCTCCACTTT
d_call: TRBD1
j_call: TRBJ1-6
clone_size: many
v_call: TRBV6-1
cdr3_length: 15

cdr3_aa: CASSEGRGTGNTIYF
cdr3_nt: TGCGCCAGCAGTGAAGGCAGGGGGACTGGAAACACCATATATTTT
d_call: TRBD1
j_call: TRBJ1-3
clone_size: .
v_call: TRBV10-2
cdr3_length: 15

cdr3_aa: CSARRPPGQGNEKLFF
cdr3_nt: TGCAGTGCTAGAAGACCTCCGGGACAGGGAAATGAAAAACTGTTTTTT
d_call: TRBD1
j_call: TRBJ1-4
clone_size: many
v_call: TRBV20-1
cdr3_length: 16

cdr3_aa: CAISEVDTQYF
cdr3_nt: TGTGCCATCAGTGAGGTGGATACGCAGTATTTT
d_call: .
j_call: TRBJ2-3
clone_size: many
v_call: TRBV10-3
cdr3_length: 11

cdr3_aa: CASSPNGRPSSYNEQFF
cdr3_nt: TGTGCCAGCAGTCCTAACGGGCGGCCGAGCTCCTACAATGAGCAGTTCTTC
d_call: .
j_call: TRBJ2-1
clone_size: many
v_call: TRBV28
cdr3_length: 17

cdr3_aa: CSARTGPTDTQYF
cdr3_nt: TGCAGTGCTAGGACGGGGCCCACAGATACGCAGTATTTT
d_call: .
j_call: TRBJ2-3
clone_size: many
v_call: TRBV20-1
cdr3_length: 13

cdr3_aa: CASSLAPGLGSPLHF
cdr3_nt: TGTGCCAGCAGCTTGGCCCCAGGGCTTGGTTCACCCCTCCACTTT
d_call: .
j_call: TRBJ1-6
clone_size: once
v_call: TRBV5-4
cdr3_length: 15

cdr3_aa: CASTYRYGEQYF
cdr3_nt: TGTGCCAGCACCTATCGGTACGGCGAGCAGTACTTC
d_call: .
j_call: TRBJ2-7
clone_size: many
v_call: TRBV6-2/TRBV6-3
cdr3_length: 12

cdr3_aa: CASSLSFGGSAQPQHF
cdr3_nt: TGTGCCAGCAGTTTATCATTTGGGGGATCCGCTCAGCCCCAGCATTTT
d_call: .
j_call: TRBJ1-5
clone_size: many
v_call: TRBV28
cdr3_length: 16

cdr3_aa: CAWSRDRTYEQYF
cdr3_nt: TGTGCCTGGAGCCGGGACAGGACCTACGAGCAGTACTTC
d_call: TRBD1
j_call: TRBJ2-7
clone_size: few
v_call: TRBV30
cdr3_length: 13

cdr3_aa: CASSETATNEKLFF
cdr3_nt: TGTGCCAGCAGTGAGACAGCAACTAATGAAAAACTGTTTTTT
d_call: .
j_call: TRBJ1-4
clone_size: many
v_call: TRBV6-1
cdr3_length: 14

cdr3_aa: CASARQIYGYTF
cdr3_nt: TGTGCCAGCGCTAGACAGATCTATGGCTACACCTTC
d_call: .
j_call: TRBJ1-2
clone_size: many
v_call: TRBV6-1
cdr3_length: 12

cdr3_aa: CASSKPRDRAGDTEAFF
cdr3_nt: TGCGCCAGCAGCAAACCCCGGGACAGGGCGGGGGACACTGAAGCTTTCTTT
d_call: TRBD1
j_call: TRBJ1-1
clone_size: few
v_call: TRBV4-1
cdr3_length: 17

cdr3_aa: CASKGGISGGLVGNEQFF
cdr3_nt: TGTGCCAGTAAGGGTGGGATTAGTGGGGGGCTGGTTGGCAATGAGCAGTTCTTC
d_call: .
j_call: TRBJ2-1
clone_size: .
v_call: TRBV19
cdr3_length: 18

cdr3_aa: CASSAGLTLSEQYF
cdr3_nt: TGTGCCAGTAGTGCAGGACTAACCCTCAGCGAGCAGTACTTC
d_call: .
j_call: TRBJ2-7
clone_size: .
v_call: TRBV19
cdr3_length: 14

cdr3_aa: CSARDSVSSPLHF
cdr3_nt: TGCAGTGCTCGGGACTCAGTTTCTTCACCCCTCCACTTT
d_call: .
j_call: TRBJ1-6
clone_size: .
v_call: TRBV20-1
cdr3_length: 13

cdr3_aa: CASRQEPIISGNTIYF
cdr3_nt: TGTGCCAGCCGACAGGAACCTATTATCTCTGGAAACACCATATATTTT
d_call: .
j_call: TRBJ1-3
clone_size: many
v_call: TRBV6-1
cdr3_length: 16

cdr3_aa: CASSYSGQDRQFF
cdr3_nt: TGTGCCAGCAGTTACTCGGGGCAAGATAGACAGTTCTTC
d_call: .
j_call: TRBJ2-1
clone_size: many
v_call: TRBV6-5
cdr3_length: 13

cdr3_aa: CASSPTQVSSNQPQHF
cdr3_nt: TGTGCCAGCAGTCCCACCCAGGTATCTAGCAATCAGCCCCAGCATTTT
d_call: .
j_call: TRBJ1-5
clone_size: few
v_call: TRBV28
cdr3_length: 16

cdr3_aa: CASSMGLNSPLHF
cdr3_nt: TGTGCCAGTAGTATGGGACTTAATTCACCCCTCCACTTT
d_call: .
j_call: TRBJ1-6
clone_size: .
v_call: TRBV19
cdr3_length: 13

cdr3_aa: CASSSFGNYGYTF
cdr3_nt: TGTGCCAGCAGTTCGTTCGGAAACTATGGCTACACCTTC
d_call: .
j_call: TRBJ1-2
clone_size: many
v_call: TRBV12-3/TRBV12-4
cdr3_length: 13

cdr3_aa: CASSLQGHADTQYF
cdr3_nt: TGTGCCAGCAGTTTGCAGGGACACGCAGATACGCAGTATTTT
d_call: .
j_call: TRBJ2-3
clone_size: many
v_call: TRBV27
cdr3_length: 14

cdr3_aa: CASSEVVNEGNTEAFF
cdr3_nt: TGTGCCAGCAGTGAAGTTGTGAACGAGGGGAACACTGAAGCTTTCTTT
d_call: .
j_call: TRBJ1-1
clone_size: many
v_call: TRBV6-1
cdr3_length: 16

cdr3_aa: CASSLGGVINEQFF
cdr3_nt: TGCGCCAGCAGCTTAGGGGGGGTCATAAATGAGCAGTTCTTC
d_call: .
j_call: TRBJ2-1
clone_size: .
v_call: TRBV5-1
cdr3_length: 14

cdr3_aa: CASSLGTSGTHEQFF
cdr3_nt: TGTGCCAGCAGCTTAGGGACTAGCGGGACCCATGAGCAGTTCTTC
d_call: TRBD2
j_call: TRBJ2-1
clone_size: many
v_call: TRBV11-2
cdr3_length: 15

cdr3_aa: CASSIGRATEAFF
cdr3_nt: TGTGCCAGTAGTATTGGGAGGGCCACTGAAGCTTTCTTT
d_call: .
j_call: TRBJ1-1
clone_size: .
v_call: TRBV19
cdr3_length: 13

cdr3_aa: CASSGRRRGSTDTQYF
cdr3_nt: TGTGCCAGCAGCGGGCGCCGCCGCGGGAGCACAGATACGCAGTATTTT
d_call: .
j_call: TRBJ2-3
clone_size: many
v_call: TRBV28
cdr3_length: 16

cdr3_aa: CASSLRLREKNEQFF
cdr3_nt: TGTGCCAGCAGCTTACGGTTGCGGGAGAAGAATGAGCAGTTCTTC
d_call: TRBD2
j_call: TRBJ2-1
clone_size: many
v_call: TRBV11-2
cdr3_length: 15

cdr3_aa: CSAQSGGLQETQYF
cdr3_nt: TGCAGTGCGCAAAGCGGGGGCCTCCAAGAGACCCAGTACTTC
d_call: TRBD2
j_call: TRBJ2-5
clone_size: .
v_call: TRBV20-1
cdr3_length: 14

cdr3_aa: CASSQKTSGVSSYNEQFF
cdr3_nt: TGTGCCAGCAGCCAAAAGACTAGCGGGGTAAGCTCCTACAATGAGCAGTTCTTC
d_call: TRBD2
j_call: TRBJ2-1
clone_size: many
v_call: TRBV3-1
cdr3_length: 18

cdr3_aa: CASSLLGDPGLAGRETQYF
cdr3_nt: TGTGCCAGCAGCCTACTCGGGGACCCGGGACTAGCGGGGAGGGAGACCCAGTACTTC
d_call: TRBD2
j_call: TRBJ2-5
clone_size: few
v_call: TRBV6-5
cdr3_length: 19

cdr3_aa: CASSSRDYGDIQYF
cdr3_nt: TGTGCCAGCAGCTCCCGGGACTATGGTGACATTCAGTACTTC
d_call: TRBD2
j_call: TRBJ2-4
clone_size: .
v_call: TRBV5-4
cdr3_length: 14

cdr3_aa: CASTSPGQGIQPQHF
cdr3_nt: TGTGCCAGTACCAGCCCGGGACAGGGGATACAGCCCCAGCATTTT
d_call: TRBD1
j_call: TRBJ1-5
clone_size: few
v_call: TRBV19
cdr3_length: 15

cdr3_aa: CASSQAGRGSDGRYQETQYF
cdr3_nt: TGTGCCAGCAGCCAGGCTGGGAGGGGTTCGGACGGCCGGTACCAAGAGACCCAGTACTTC
d_call: TRBD2
j_call: TRBJ2-5
clone_size: few
v_call: TRBV3-1
cdr3_length: 20

cdr3_aa: CASSLSALANTEAFF
cdr3_nt: TGTGCCAGCAGTTTATCCGCACTCGCGAACACTGAAGCTTTCTTT
d_call: .
j_call: TRBJ1-1
clone_size: many
v_call: TRBV6-1
cdr3_length: 15

cdr3_aa: CALTGRTNYGYTF
cdr3_nt: TGTGCCCTCACAGGAAGAACTAACTATGGCTACACCTTC
d_call: .
j_call: TRBJ1-2
clone_size: many
v_call: TRBV7-9
cdr3_length: 13

cdr3_aa: CASSPQIGLAGGHEQFF
cdr3_nt: TGTGCCAGCAGTCCACAAATCGGACTAGCGGGAGGACATGAGCAGTTCTTC
d_call: TRBD2
j_call: TRBJ2-1
clone_size: many
v_call: TRBV27
cdr3_length: 17

cdr3_aa: CASSLTDRALTEAFF
cdr3_nt: TGTGCCAGCAGTCTAACTGACAGGGCTCTCACTGAAGCTTTCTTT
d_call: TRBD1
j_call: TRBJ1-1
clone_size: many
v_call: TRBV28
cdr3_length: 15

cdr3_aa: CSASGTGLSNYGYTF
cdr3_nt: TGCAGTGCTAGCGGGACAGGCCTTTCTAACTATGGCTACACCTTC
d_call: TRBD1
j_call: TRBJ1-2
clone_size: .
v_call: TRBV20-1
cdr3_length: 15

cdr3_aa: CASSPGNYQETQYF
cdr3_nt: TGCGCCAGCAGCCCCGGGAACTACCAAGAGACCCAGTACTTC
d_call: .
j_call: TRBJ2-5
clone_size: .
v_call: TRBV5-1
cdr3_length: 14

cdr3_aa: CASSPRAVAYEQYF
cdr3_nt: TGTGCCAGCAGCCCAAGGGCAGTGGCCTACGAGCAGTACTTC
d_call: .
j_call: TRBJ2-7
clone_size: many
v_call: TRBV7-9
cdr3_length: 14

cdr3_aa: CATGEGRSETQYF
cdr3_nt: TGTGCCACGGGAGAGGGACGCTCAGAGACCCAGTACTTC
d_call: .
j_call: TRBJ2-5
clone_size: many
v_call: TRBV10-3
cdr3_length: 13

cdr3_aa: CSVNRGSVDTQYF
cdr3_nt: TGCAGCGTAAACAGGGGATCAGTGGATACGCAGTATTTT
d_call: TRBD1
j_call: TRBJ2-3
clone_size: .
v_call: TRBV20-1
cdr3_length: 13

cdr3_aa: CASSQLAGAPIIGELFF
cdr3_nt: TGTGCCAGCAGTCAATTAGCGGGGGCACCTATCATCGGGGAGCTGTTTTTT
d_call: TRBD2
j_call: TRBJ2-2
clone_size: .
v_call: TRBV27
cdr3_length: 17

cdr3_aa: CASSLGRTGSYEQYF
cdr3_nt: TGTGCCAGCAGCTTGGGGCGGACAGGCTCCTACGAGCAGTACTTC
d_call: TRBD1
j_call: TRBJ2-7
clone_size: few
v_call: TRBV11-2
cdr3_length: 15